Following are 10 T cell receptor beta chains from one sample sequenced in a study of radiation and T cells in renal cell carcinoma. Data came from immunoSEQ multiplex PCR; TCRdb stores just in-frame clones and leaves some out. Of roughly 150,000 clones in the sample, about 91% were seen once. This sample's time point: blood 2 weeks post-SBRT. Noted treatment: 15 Gy SBRT to primary tumor, nephrectomy 4 weeks later. The sample here was blood, taken from a patient whose treatment included radiotherapy and nephrectomy. The receptors stem from a woman between 45 and 60 years old with renal cell carcinoma.

The chain employs TRBV5-6 and TRBJ2-7; 10 nucleotides align to TRBD1. This CDR3 is built from 13 residues. CDR1 SGHDT and CDR2 YYEEEE come from the germline V gene. The V segment lost 7 bases and the J segment 5 bases; nucleotides outside the gene matches: 6. In nucleotides, the CDR3 is TGTGCCAGCCAACCGACAGGGGGCCACGAGCAGTACTTC. Amino acids: CASQPTGGHEQYF.

The chain combines TRBV2 with TRBJ1-2, with D maybe TRBD1 (5 bases). This CDR3 has 13 amino acids. Germline V gives CDR1 SNHLY, CDR2 FYNNEI. The V gene lost 4 bases and the J gene lost 5 bases, with 11 bases spanning the gap. This chain's CDR3 is CASSGDLNYGYTF. The CDR3 DNA reads as TGTGCCAGCAGTGGGGACCTTAATTATGGCTACACCTTC.

A note on this clone: The sample has other DNA sequences that encode this CDR3 too. The rearrangement uses TRBV5-1 and TRBJ2-1; the match to TRBD2 covers 9 bases. CDR1 is SGHRS, CDR2 YFSETQ, per germline. V lost 0 bases and J lost 6; bases outside the gene matches: 4. The CDR3 sequence is 15 residues long. The DNA for the CDR3 is TGCGCCAGCAGCTTGGCAGGTAGCGGGGGCAATGAGCAGTTCTTC. This encodes CASSLAGSGGNEQFF.

On this clone itself: In the same sample, other DNA sequences code for this CDR3. This chain uses TRBV7-9 with TRBJ2-2; D not certain. The CDR3 covers 12 residues. V lost 2 bases, J lost 8 bases, and 6 bases lay in between. Germline loops: CDR1 SEHNR, CDR2 FQNEAQ (reference sequence). The CDR3 nucleotides read TGTGCCAGCAGCTTACTGGGAGGGGAGCTGTTTTTT. It encodes CASSLLGGELFF.

The rearrangement links TRBV9 to TRBJ1-2; D is ambiguous. With 0 bases removed from V and 5 bases from J, the gap between germline ends came to 17 bases. Germline CDR1 SGDLS, CDR2 YYNGEE. This CDR3 has 16 residues. The CDR3 coding sequence is TGTGCCAGCAGCGTAGCTTTGGAGGGCCTCTTATATGGCTACACCTTC. It specifies CASSVALEGLLYGYTF.

The rearrangement uses TRBV19 and TRBJ2-5; D not resolved. Trimming took off 6 bases at V and 2 bases at J, with 10 bases between the two ends. Looked up from germline, CDR1 is LNHDA and CDR2 is SQIVND (reference sequence). The CDR3 is 13 amino acids. The CDR3 DNA follows: TGTGCCAGTAGCCCTGCCGGACAAGAGACCCAGTACTTC. This encodes CASSPAGQETQYF.

The V and J genes are TRBV2 and TRBJ2-1; D is ambiguous. V was pared by 5 bases and J by 9 bases, with 17 bases between. The CDR3 sequence is 14 residues long. CDR1 SNHLY and CDR2 FYNNEI come from the germline V gene. CDR3 amino acids: CASSLTVSVGEQFF. The CDR3 DNA reads TGTGCCAGCAGTTTAACCGTCTCGGTTGGTGAGCAGTTCTTC.

Regarding this clone: Other DNA sequences of this sample code for an identical CDR3. This chain links TRBV19 with TRBJ1-1; D is possibly TRBD1 (5 bases). CDR1 and CDR2 from the germline V gene are LNHDA and SQIVND (reference sequence). V was trimmed by 3 bases and J by 0 bases, leaving 11 bases between them. The CDR3 is made up of 15 amino acids. CDR3 in DNA: TGTGCCAGTAGTATGGGACGACTGATGAACACTGAAGCTTTCTTT. Translation gives CASSMGRLMNTEAFF.

The chain carries TRBV6-1 and TRBJ1-2, with TRBD1 matching 7 bases. The V segment lost 4 bases and the J segment 8 bases; nucleotides outside the gene matches: 19. The germline V gene has CDR1 MNHNS and CDR2 SASEGT. The CDR3 length is 17 residues. CDR3: CASSVLPVGGGAAGYTF. DNA for the CDR3: TGTGCCAGCAGTGTATTGCCCGTGGGAGGGGGCGCGGCGGGCTACACCTTC.

The chain is built from TRBV6-5 and TRBJ1-1, with D perhaps TRBD1 (6 bases). The CDR3 runs 15 residues. Germline lookup yields CDR1 MNHEY and CDR2 SVGAGI. Trimming took off 7 bases at V and 5 bases at J, with 20 bases between the two ends. This chain's CDR3 is CASTKRGQSGTEAFF. CDR3 coding DNA: TGTGCCAGCACCAAACGGGGGCAATCGGGGACTGAAGCTTTCTTT.